This entry lists 32 T cell receptor beta chains sequenced from one sample in a study of blood T cells in healthy people across ages. Primers used in a second PCR of roughly 6 to 11 cycles were a sample-barcoded 5' primer and a J-beta primer mix. TCRdb recomputed calls from the 5' RACE reads with MiXCR, one row per CDR3 protein. Here the sample spans approximately 800,000 distinct CDR3 sequences, about three fifths being singletons. The sequencing sample was made of blood. Every receptor here comes from a man under 40 in good health.

V is TRBV18 and J is TRBJ1-2; D gene unclear. Germline loops: CDR1 KGHSH, CDR2 LQKENI. The length of the CDR3 is 13 residues. With 2 bases removed from V and 4 bases from J, the gap between germline ends came to 8 bases. This CDR3 reads CASSPESLYGYTF. The CDR3 DNA reads TGTGCCAGCTCACCAGAGAGCCTCTATGGCTACACCTTC. The complete variable domain, with remaining parts taken from reference TRBV18 and TRBJ1-2, reads NAGVMQNPRHLVRRRGQEARLRCSPMKGHSHVYWYRQLPEEGLKFMVYLQKENIIDESGMPKERFSAEFPKEGPSILRIQQVVRGDSAAYFCASSPESLYGYTFGSGTRLTVV.

The V and J genes are TRBV29-1 and TRBJ2-2, with a tentative D call TRBD2 (6 bases). This CDR3 contains 14 residues. The V gene's germline CDR1 is SQVTM and CDR2 ANQGSEA. V lost 7 bases and J 0 bases, leaving 12 bases between the germline ends. The CDR3 DNA reads TGCAGCGCCCGGGGAGGCTCGAACACCGGGGAGCTGTTTTTT. It translates to CSARGGSNTGELFF.

CDR3 in DNA: TGTGCCAGCAGCTTAGCTCGCGGGGGAGTGACCGGGGAGCTGTTTTTT. Its translation is CASSLARGGVTGELFF. The chain links TRBV7-2 to TRBJ2-2, with 7 bases aligning to TRBD2. The germline V gene has CDR1 SGHTA and CDR2 FQGNSA. With V trimmed by 0 bases and J by 5 bases, 6 bases remained unmatched. The CDR3 has 16 amino acids.

This clonotype was picked up a small number of times. The rearrangement links TRBV29-1 to TRBJ2-7, with 7 bases that match TRBD1. After removal of 0 bases from V and 4 bases from J, the junction contained 9 bases not matched to a gene. CDR1 is SQVTM and CDR2 is ANQGSEA in the germline V gene. The CDR3 sequence is 15 residues long. The CDR3 reads CSVEDRRQGRYEQYF. The CDR3 nucleotides read TGCAGCGTTGAAGATCGTCGACAGGGAAGGTACGAGCAGTACTTC.

This clonotype was counted only a few times. This chain links TRBV7-9 with TRBJ2-7; TRBD2 might be the D (6 bases). Germline CDR1 SEHNR, CDR2 FQNEAQ (reference sequence). This CDR3 is built from 12 residues. The germline V and J ends were trimmed by 8 bases and 2 bases, with 10 bases remaining between them. The CDR3 DNA reads as TGTGCCAGCGGTGGCGGGACCTACGAGCAGTACTTC. Translating gives CASGGGTYEQYF.

V gene TRBV20-1 combines with J gene TRBJ2-7, with 10 bases lining up with TRBD2. Trimming cost V 6 bases and J 4 bases; bases outside gene matches: 6. The CDR3 length is 13 residues. Germline assignment: CDR1 DFQATT and CDR2 SNEGSKA (reference sequence). The CDR3 loop reads CSADRTSGYEQYF. In DNA, the CDR3 is TGCAGTGCGGATCGGACTAGCGGTTACGAGCAGTACTTC.

With respect to this clonotype: A single base separates this from a much larger clone, so it may be a read error. The V and J genes are TRBV7-2 and TRBJ2-4, with 7 positions matching TRBD1. The J call may be mistaken, given a closer DNA end match to TRBJ2-7. The CDR3 is made up of 14 amino acids. Germline CDR1 SGHTA, CDR2 FQGNSA. CDR3 DNA sequence: TGTGCCAGCAGCTCGACAGGGCACAGCTACGAGCAGTACTTC. Translating it yields CASSSTGHSYEQYF.

The chain has TRBV4-1 and TRBJ2-1, with 8 bases matching TRBD2. The J call may not be correct, given that the DNA end is closer to TRBJ2-7. The CDR3 contains 19 residues. Germline V gene sequence: CDR1 MGHRA, CDR2 YSYEKL. CDR3 protein: CASSQEELAVLSSYNEQYF. The CDR3, as DNA: TGCGCCAGCAGCCAAGAAGAACTAGCGGTGCTCAGCTCCTACAATGAGCAGTACTTC.

This clonotype was seen a few times. The chain employs TRBV7-8 and TRBJ2-5, with unresolved D. In germline, CDR1 is SGHVS, CDR2 FQNEAQ. V was clipped by 0 bases and J by 5 bases, with 10 bases between them. CDR3 length equals 14 residues. CDR3 coding DNA: TGTGCCAGCAGCTTAGCGGAGTTGCGGGAGACCCAGTACTTC. Its protein is CASSLAELRETQYF.

The rearrangement uses TRBV12-5 and TRBJ2-1; 7 nucleotides line up with TRBD2. This CDR3 has 15 amino acids. Germline V gene data show CDR1 as LGHNT and CDR2 as FRNRAP. The V gene end was trimmed by 0 bases and the J gene end by 8 bases; junction bases not matched to a gene: 7. This CDR3 is CASGLVHLSGDEQFF. In DNA, the CDR3 is TGTGCTAGTGGTTTGGTACATCTGAGCGGGGATGAGCAGTTCTTC.

The CDR3 region is CASSSNGTSAHEQYF. Written as DNA, the CDR3 is TGTGCCAGCAGCTCCAACGGGACTAGCGCCCACGAGCAGTACTTC. This chain uses TRBV21-1 with TRBJ2-5; the DNA was not compared with TRBD2, the D call given in the table. The DNA end is more similar to TRBJ2-7, so the J call may be wrong. TRBV21-1 counts as a pseudogene. The CDR3 covers 15 residues.

The chain uses TRBV7-9 and TRBJ2-1; D may be TRBD2 (5 bases). This CDR3 contains 15 residues. Deletions cut 5 bases from V and 4 bases from J, with 15 bases between. Germline-derived CDR1 and CDR2 are SEHNR and FQNEAQ (reference sequence). The CDR3 sequence is CASSPRGSEYNEQFF. In DNA, the CDR3 is TGTGCCAGCAGCCCGAGAGGGAGCGAGTACAATGAGCAGTTCTTC.

The V and J genes are TRBV20-1 and TRBJ2-1; TRBD2 aligns across 10 bases. After removal of 5 bases from V and 4 bases from J, the junction contained 8 bases not matched to a gene. CDR1 and CDR2 (germline): DFQATT, SNEGSKA (reference sequence). The CDR3 length is 15 residues. CDR3 residues: CSAATLAGIYNEQFF. The CDR3 nucleotides are TGCAGTGCTGCAACACTAGCGGGAATTTACAATGAGCAGTTCTTC.

The chain combines TRBV6-5 with TRBJ2-5; a possible D gene is TRBD1 (5 bases). The CDR3 is 14 amino acids. With 5 bases removed from V and 4 bases from J, the gap between germline ends came to 14 bases. The V gene's germline CDR1 is MNHEY and CDR2 SVGAGI. The CDR3 protein is CASSPQGVRETQYF. CDR3 DNA sequence: TGTGCCAGCAGTCCCCAGGGCGTCCGAGAGACCCAGTACTTC.

This clonotype was counted between two and nine times. V gene TRBV7-2 combines with J gene TRBJ2-5; D is uncertain. The CDR3 totals 14 residues. V was shortened by 1 base and J by 3 bases, with 9 bases between the two germline ends. The germline gives CDR1 SGHTA, CDR2 FQGNSA. The CDR3 reads CASSLVVVKETQYF. In nucleotides, the CDR3 is TGTGCCAGCAGCTTAGTAGTCGTCAAAGAGACCCAGTACTTC.

The rearrangement uses TRBV6-1 and TRBJ2-7; D ambiguous. This CDR3 has 15 residues. From germline, CDR1 is MNHNS and CDR2 SASEGT. Trimming shortened V by 3 bases and J by 2 bases, and 14 bases separated the two germline ends. The CDR3 spells CASSELGPGAYEQYF. In DNA form, the CDR3 reads TGTGCCAGCAGTGAGTTAGGGCCTGGGGCCTACGAGCAGTACTTC.

The V gene is TRBV25-1, the J gene TRBJ2-4; D is ambiguous. Germline CDR1 reads MGHDK; CDR2 reads SYGVNS. The CDR3 consists of 13 residues. Trimming cost V 4 bases and J 7 bases, with 11 bases left between them. The CDR3 reads CASSASMGNIQYF. In nucleotides, the CDR3 is TGTGCCAGCAGTGCCAGCATGGGGAACATTCAGTACTTC.

This clonotype was observed a single time. V gene TRBV7-9 combines with J gene TRBJ1-1, with 7 positions matching TRBD1. The germline V gene has CDR1 SEHNR and CDR2 FQNEAQ (reference sequence). V was clipped by 8 bases and J by 3 bases; unmatched bases: 9. The CDR3 is 14 amino acids. The CDR3 sequence: CASWGQQPDTEAFF. CDR3 coding DNA: TGTGCCAGCTGGGGACAGCAGCCCGACACTGAAGCTTTCTTT.

The sample holds a few counts of this clonotype. This chain connects TRBV20-1 to TRBJ2-7, with TRBD2 matching 7 bases. V shed 0 bases, J shed 2 bases, and the junction held 7 bases outside the gene matches. CDR3 length: 15 amino acids. From germline, CDR1 is DFQATT and CDR2 SNEGSKA (reference sequence). CDR3 DNA: TGCAGTGCTAGAGATCGGCGGGAGTCCCCCTACGAGCAGTACTTC. Encoded protein: CSARDRRESPYEQYF.

This clonotype came up a few times. This chain uses TRBV3-1 with TRBJ2-3; D gene unclear. The CDR3 contains 16 residues. The V end lost 5 bases, the J end lost 4 bases, and 19 bases lay between the germline ends. The germline V gene encodes CDR1 LGHDT and CDR2 YNNKEL (reference sequence). CDR3 sequence: CASSSEETPSPDTQYF. CDR3 DNA: TGTGCCAGCAGCTCCGAGGAGACCCCGAGCCCAGATACGCAGTATTTT.

The CDR3 protein is CASSPKTEYEQYF. CDR3 sequence (DNA): TGTGCCAGCAGCCCAAAGACCGAATACGAGCAGTACTTC. This chain uses TRBV7-9 with TRBJ2-7; D is undetermined. V was shortened by 5 bases and J by 4 bases, with 12 bases between the two germline ends. The germline V gene has CDR1 SEHNR and CDR2 FQNEAQ (reference sequence). CDR3 size: 13 residues.

The chain recombines TRBV29-1 with TRBJ2-5, with unresolved D. The CDR3 is 12 amino acids. The V gene's germline CDR1 is SQVTM and CDR2 ANQGSEA. The V gene lost 2 bases and the J gene lost 4 bases, with 8 bases spanning the gap. Here the CDR3 reads CSVESGVETQYF. The CDR3 DNA is TGCAGCGTTGAAAGTGGAGTAGAGACCCAGTACTTC.

The J gene is TRBJ2-1, the V gene TRBV5-1, with 8 bases fitting TRBD2. The CDR3 covers 17 residues. J lost 8 bases, V lost 0 bases, and 13 bases had no gene match. CDR1 SGHRS and CDR2 YFSETQ come from the germline V gene. In DNA form, the CDR3 reads TGCGCCAGCAGCTTGGGCCGAGCGGGAGTTATCTTCGATGAGCAGTTCTTC. As protein: CASSLGRAGVIFDEQFF.

The chain carries TRBV5-1 and TRBJ2-4; D not certain. The better agreement between TRBJ2-7 and the DNA end casts doubt on the J call. The CDR3 consists of 12 residues. Looked up from germline, CDR1 is SGHRS and CDR2 is YFSETQ. The CDR3 DNA is TGCGCAAGCCGATTAGAATCCTACGAGCAGTACTTC. It encodes CASRLESYEQYF.

The chain recombines TRBV27 with TRBJ2-7; D is unclear. In germline, CDR1 is MNHEY, CDR2 SMNVEV (reference sequence). V was trimmed by 5 bases and J by 0 bases, leaving 11 bases between them. The length of the CDR3 is 14 residues. The CDR3 here is CASSPRYGSYEQYF. In nucleotides, the CDR3 is TGTGCCAGCAGTCCCCGTTACGGCTCCTACGAGCAGTACTTC.

The chain recombines TRBV4-2 with TRBJ1-6; 7 nucleotides align to TRBD1. Trimming removed 3 bases from V and 7 bases from J; junction bases left unmatched: 6. The CDR3 has 15 residues. Germline CDR1 LGHNA, CDR2 YNFKEQ. CDR3 DNA sequence: TGTGCCAGCAGCCACACAGGGGCGGGAAATTCACCCCTCCACTTT. As protein: CASSHTGAGNSPLHF.

This clonotype was seen a handful of times. V is TRBV12-3 or TRBV12-4 and J is TRBJ1-2; D gene ambiguous. The length of the CDR3 is 14 residues. Trimming left V 2 bases short and J 4 bases short, with 11 bases between. CDR3 loop: CASSLWREAYGYTF. The CDR3 DNA reads TGTGCCAGCAGTTTATGGAGGGAGGCCTATGGCTACACCTTC.

V and J are TRBV27 and TRBJ2-3; 10 nucleotides match TRBD2. The germline gives CDR1 MNHEY, CDR2 SMNVEV (reference sequence). The CDR3 has 18 residues. V lost 0 bases to trimming and J lost 5 bases; unmatched junction nucleotides: 11. CDR3 protein: CASSLSAGGPKEGDTQYF. The CDR3 bases are TGTGCCAGCAGTTTATCAGCGGGAGGGCCTAAGGAAGGAGATACGCAGTATTTT.

This clonotype was found once. This chain uses TRBV28 with TRBJ2-5, with TRBD1 identical over 9 bases. The J call may be incorrect, as the DNA end agrees better with TRBJ2-7. CDR3 length equals 15 residues. Germline-derived CDR1 and CDR2 are MDHEN and SYDVKM. The CDR3 is CASSFAGTGLYEQYF. CDR3 DNA: TGTGCCAGCAGTTTCGCCGGGACAGGGTTATACGAGCAGTACTTC.

This clonotype was counted only a few times. This chain connects TRBV7-2 to TRBJ1-4; 10 bases are a match to TRBD1. V trimming: 3 bases; J trimming: 7 bases; junction bases outside the gene matches: 11. Germline CDR1 is SGHTA and CDR2 is FQGNSA. This CDR3 region has 17 residues. Here the CDR3 reads CASSLGQGTQLREKLFF. CDR3 in DNA: TGTGCCAGCAGCTTGGGACAGGGGACTCAGTTGCGTGAAAAACTGTTTTTT.

This rearrangement joins TRBV6-1 to TRBJ1-6; no clear D. V was trimmed by 3 bases and J by 7 bases, leaving 10 bases between them. Germline V gives CDR1 MNHNS, CDR2 SASEGT. The CDR3 has 14 amino acids. The CDR3 DNA follows: TGTGCCAGCAGTGAGCGGCGGCAGAATTCACCCCTCCACTTT. Amino acid sequence: CASSERRQNSPLHF.

The gene calls are TRBV20-1 and TRBJ1-2; tentatively, D is TRBD1 (6 bases). CDR1 and CDR2 (germline): DFQATT, SNEGSKA (reference sequence). V was clipped by 6 bases and J by 4 bases, with 18 bases between them. The CDR3 is 14 amino acids. CDR3 nucleotide sequence: TGCAGTGCGCGACAGGCCTCTCAGAGCTATGGCTACACCTTC. This codes for CSARQASQSYGYTF.